A single sample is the source of the 29 T cell receptor beta chains below, sequenced in a study of blood T cell repertoires in COVID-19. Libraries were prepared by immunoSEQ multiplex PCR; TCRdb keeps only in-frame clonotypes and omits some of them. The sample lists approximately 62,000 clones; 80% to 90% were seen once. The sample comprised peripheral blood. These receptors were taken from a man older than 75 with acute or convalescent COVID-19.

V and J are TRBV3-1 (or the pseudogene TRBV3-2) and TRBJ2-5; the match to TRBD1 covers 10 bases. Trimming took 0 bases from V and 4 from J; bases not matched to a gene: 5. CDR3 length: 16 amino acids. Germline loops: CDR1 LGHDT, CDR2 YNNKEL (reference sequence). The CDR3 region has the DNA TGTGCCAGCAGCCAAGAGGACAGGGGGTTACGAGAGACCCAGTACTTC. This gives the protein CASSQEDRGLRETQYF.

The table lists this clone with a few counts. V gene TRBV7-9 combines with J gene TRBJ2-5; tentative D call: TRBD2 (6 bases). CDR1 and CDR2 (germline): SEHNR, FQNEAQ (reference sequence). V lost 5 bases and J 6 bases, leaving 19 bases between the germline ends. The CDR3 totals 15 residues. The CDR3 loop is CASSLEEGLGKTQYF. The CDR3 bases are TGTGCCAGCAGCCTAGAGGAGGGCCTAGGGAAGACCCAGTACTTC.

The V call is TRBV6-6, the J call TRBJ1-5; no firm D call. Germline assignment: CDR1 MNHNY and CDR2 SVGAGI (reference sequence). Between the trimmed V and J ends, which lost 6 bases and 8 bases, there was a span of 8 bases. The CDR3 extends over 11 amino acids. The chain's CDR3 is CASRSTEPQHF. CDR3 sequence (DNA): TGTGCCAGCAGATCTACGGAGCCCCAGCATTTT.

The chain employs TRBV19 and TRBJ1-6; D may be TRBD1 (6 bases). The germline V gene has CDR1 LNHDA and CDR2 SQIVND (reference sequence). The CDR3 consists of 15 residues. Trimming pared 0 bases from V and 10 bases from J, leaving 13 bases between. CDR3 sequence (DNA): TGTGCCAGTAGTATAGACACAACGAGGGGGTCACCCCTCCACTTT. Protein sequence: CASSIDTTRGSPLHF.

The chain employs TRBV6-5 and TRBJ1-5; 7 bases are shared with TRBD1. This CDR3 is built from 13 residues. Per the germline V gene, CDR1 is MNHEY and CDR2 is SVGAGI. Losses at the gene ends were 2 bases for V and 6 bases for J; bases not matched to a gene: 1. CDR3 in DNA: TGTGCCAGCAGTTACGACAGGGCTCAGCCCCAGCATTTT. Translated, it gives CASSYDRAQPQHF.

V and J are TRBV3-1 (or the pseudogene TRBV3-2) and TRBJ1-2; weak D call: TRBD1 (5 bases). The CDR3 runs to 15 residues. CDR1 and CDR2 from the germline V gene are LGHDT and YNNKEL (reference sequence). The V and J ends lost 1 base and 4 bases respectively, with 13 bases between them. The CDR3 nucleotides read TGTGCCAGCAGCCAAGCTTCCGGGGGACCCTATGGCTACACCTTC. It specifies CASSQASGGPYGYTF.

CDR3 bases: TGTGCCAGCAGCTTAACAGCCTCTGGGGCCAACGTCCTGACTTTC. Amino acid sequence: CASSLTASGANVLTF. The chain is built from TRBV11-2 and TRBJ2-6; unclear D gene. Germline V CDR1 and CDR2: SGHAT, FQNNGV. V lost 2 bases to trimming and J lost 0 bases, with 5 bases between them. This CDR3 spans 15 amino acids.

The chain recombines TRBV10-1 with TRBJ2-1, with 12 bases aligning to TRBD2. Losses at the gene ends were 3 bases for V and 9 bases for J; bases not matched to a gene: 9. Germline CDR1 WNHNN, CDR2 SYGVQD (reference sequence). The length of the CDR3 is 16 residues. The DNA of the CDR3 is TGCGCCAGCAGTGAAGGGCTAGCGGGGGGGCTCGCTGAGCAGTTCTTC. Protein sequence: CASSEGLAGGLAEQFF.

The V gene is TRBV7-8, the J gene TRBJ1-2, with a tentative D call TRBD1 (6 bases). Deletions cut 0 bases from V and 7 bases from J, with 12 bases between. The germline V gene has CDR1 SGHVS and CDR2 FQNEAQ. The CDR3 contains 14 residues. CDR3 region: CASSLAIQGSGYTF. In nucleotides, the CDR3 is TGTGCCAGCAGCTTAGCGATACAGGGTAGTGGCTACACCTTC.

V and J are TRBV5-1 and TRBJ1-2; possibly TRBD1 for D (5 bases). There are 13 residues in the CDR3. Trimming cost V 0 bases and J 7 bases, with 10 bases left between them. Looked up from germline, CDR1 is SGHRS and CDR2 is YFSETQ. CDR3 sequence reads: CASSLDRNGGYTF. CDR3 in DNA: TGCGCCAGCAGCTTGGACAGGAACGGTGGCTACACCTTC.

This clone was counted a few times. The chain carries TRBV11-3 and TRBJ1-3, with D perhaps TRBD1 (5 bases). Trimming removed 6 bases at V and 7 bases at J, with 10 bases between. From germline, CDR1 is SGHNT and CDR2 YENEEA. The CDR3 has 12 amino acids. For the CDR3, the DNA is TGTGCCAGCAGGGGGGGTTGGAACACCATATATTTT. Residues: CASRGGWNTIYF.

This sequence joins TRBV21-1 and TRBJ1-1; the DNA was not used to check the table's D call, TRBD1. TRBV21-1 is noted as a pseudogene. The CDR3 consists of 15 residues. The CDR3 DNA reads as TGTGCCACCATGGACAGGGGGATAATGAACACTGAAGCTTTCTTT. Translation: CATMDRGIMNTEAFF.

The chain has TRBV7-9 and TRBJ2-7; possible D gene TRBD1, 7 bases. This CDR3 has 14 amino acids. Germline-derived CDR1 and CDR2 are SEHNR and FQNEAQ (reference sequence). The V end lost 3 bases, the J end lost 6 bases, and 15 bases lay between the germline ends. CDR3 sequence: CASSLPGQGGEQYF. CDR3 coding DNA: TGTGCCAGCAGCTTGCCTGGGCAGGGGGGCGAGCAGTACTTC. The full variable domain, rest sourced from reference TRBV7-9 and TRBJ2-7, is DTGVSQNPRHKITKRGQNVTFRCDPISEHNRLYWYRQTLGQGPEFLTYFQNEAQLEKSRLLSDRFSAERPKGSFSTLEIQRTEQGDSAMYLCASSLPGQGGEQYFGPGTRLTVT.

The chain employs TRBV9 and TRBJ2-3, with TRBD1 identical over 7 bases. Germline V gives CDR1 SGDLS, CDR2 YYNGEE. Unmatched junction bases numbered 5, after V lost 0 bases and J lost 4 bases. The CDR3 is 15 residues long. The CDR3 DNA follows: TGTGCCAGCAGCGTAGCTGAGGGGGCCCCAGATACGCAGTATTTT. It yields the protein CASSVAEGAPDTQYF.

The chain recombines TRBV19 with TRBJ1-5; D might be TRBD1 (5 bases). There are 15 residues in the CDR3. CDR1 is LNHDA, CDR2 SQIVND, per germline (reference sequence). V lost 3 bases to trimming and J lost 3 bases, with 12 bases between them. CDR3 nucleotides: TGTGCCAGTAGTATTTTGTCAGGGCCCAATCAGCCCCAGCATTTT. This codes for CASSILSGPNQPQHF.

The genes are TRBV11-2 and TRBJ2-5; TRBD2 is a possible D gene (6 bases). The CDR3 loop spans 16 amino acids. Germline CDR1 is SGHAT and CDR2 is FQNNGV. The V end was cut by 5 bases, the J end by 7 bases, with 23 bases between. DNA for the CDR3: TGTGCCAGCAGCCCCTCGATTTATACTCGCGGGGCGACCCAGTACTTC. It yields the protein CASSPSIYTRGATQYF.

The CDR3 is CASSLGGASQPQHF. CDR3 nucleotide sequence: TGCGCCAGCAGCTTAGGGGGGGCGAGTCAGCCCCAGCATTTT. This chain connects TRBV5-1 to TRBJ1-5; D perhaps matches TRBD1 (6 bases). Germline CDR1 reads SGHRS; CDR2 reads YFSETQ. V lost 2 bases and J lost 6, with 12 bases in between. This CDR3 contains 14 residues. Together with reference TRBV5-1 and TRBJ1-5, the CDR3 gives the full variable domain: KAGVTQTPRYLIKTRGQQVTLSCSPISGHRSVSWYQQTPGQGLQFLFEYFSETQRNKGNFPGRFSGRQFSNSRSEMNVSTLELGDSALYLCASSLGGASQPQHFGDGTRLSIL.

The V call is TRBV29-1, the J call TRBJ1-1; D might be TRBD1 (6 bases). The CDR3 totals 13 residues. CDR1 is SQVTM and CDR2 is ANQGSEA in the germline V gene. Trimming removed 5 bases from V and 0 bases from J, with 10 bases in between. CDR3 sequence reads: CSVHGQLNTEAFF. In nucleotides, the CDR3 is TGCAGCGTTCACGGACAGCTGAACACTGAAGCTTTCTTT.

The rearrangement uses TRBV19 and TRBJ2-4; tentative D call: TRBD1 (5 bases). Per germline, CDR1 LNHDA and CDR2 SQIVND (reference sequence). Trimming took off 6 bases at V and 3 bases at J, with 12 bases between the two ends. The CDR3 runs 14 residues. Written as DNA, the CDR3 is TGTGCCAGTAGCGCTCAGGGAAGCAAAAACATTCAGTACTTC. Translation: CASSAQGSKNIQYF.

This chain uses TRBV29-1 with TRBJ1-1; the match to TRBD1 covers 7 bases. Looked up from germline, CDR1 is SQVTM and CDR2 is ANQGSEA. The CDR3 sequence is 13 residues long. V shed 3 bases and J 6 bases; nucleotides not matched to a gene: 7. CDR3 DNA: TGCAGCGTTGACGACAGGGCTCCGGCTGAAGCTTTCTTT. This codes for CSVDDRAPAEAFF.

This chain links TRBV6-1 with TRBJ2-2; D is undetermined. The V gene's germline CDR1 is MNHNS and CDR2 SASEGT. CDR3 length equals 17 residues. Trimming took 3 bases from V and 0 from J, leaving 14 bases between them. The CDR3 nucleotides are TGTGCCAGCAGTGAGCCCCGGGTCTATACGAACACCGGGGAGCTGTTTTTT. Amino acids: CASSEPRVYTNTGELFF.

This rearrangement joins TRBV6-6 to TRBJ1-1; no clear D. Germline loops: CDR1 MNHNY, CDR2 SVGAGI (reference sequence). The V end lost 3 bases, the J end lost 1 base, and 6 bases lay between the germline ends. This CDR3 comprises 13 residues. The CDR3 sequence: CASSYPRNTEAFF. In nucleotides, the CDR3 is TGTGCCAGCAGTTATCCCAGGAACACTGAAGCTTTCTTT.

The chain carries TRBV11-2 and TRBJ1-1; D ambiguous. Germline lookup yields CDR1 SGHAT and CDR2 FQNNGV. The CDR3 extends over 13 amino acids. Trimming removed 2 bases from V and 1 base from J, with 5 bases in between. The CDR3 sequence is CASSLRENTEAFF. The CDR3 bases are TGTGCCAGCAGCTTACGGGAGAACACTGAAGCTTTCTTT. Full variable domain (rest looked up from reference TRBV11-2 and TRBJ1-1): EAGVAQSPRYKIIEKRQSVAFWCNPISGHATLYWYQQILGQGPKLLIQFQNNGVVDDSQLPKDRFSAERLKGVDSTLKIQPAKLEDSAVYLCASSLRENTEAFFGQGTRLTVV.

This clone occurred once. The rearrangement joins TRBV10-3 to TRBJ2-7; 11 bases are shared with TRBD2. The trim removed 4 bases at V and 3 bases at J, leaving 5 bases unmatched. The CDR3 has 15 residues. Germline CDR1 and CDR2: ENHRY and SYGVKD. The CDR3 DNA is TGTGCCATCAGTGGAGGGACTAGCGGAGACTACGAGCAGTACTTC. This sequence encodes CAISGGTSGDYEQYF.

V and J are TRBV23-1 and TRBJ2-3; 10 positions match TRBD2. TRBV23-1 qualifies as an ORF whose function is uncertain. This CDR3 has 17 amino acids. V dropped 0 bases and J dropped 2; count of bases not matched to a gene: 5. The DNA of the CDR3 is TGCGCCAGCAGTCAATCGACGACTAGCGGGCTCACAGATACGCAGTATTTT. As protein: CASSQSTTSGLTDTQYF.

The sample holds a few counts of this clone. This chain uses TRBV4-1 with TRBJ2-1; the match to TRBD2 covers 13 bases. J was trimmed by 4 bases and V by 5 bases; bases with no gene match: 2. The CDR3 is 15 residues long. Germline V gene lookup returns CDR1 MGHRA and CDR2 YSYEKL. The CDR3 DNA reads as TGCGCCAGCAGCACGGGACTAGCGGGATACAATGAGCAGTTCTTC. This translates into CASSTGLAGYNEQFF.

This clone came up a few times. This chain's CDR3 is CASSLGLGTQYF. The CDR3 nucleotides read TGTGCCAGCAGTCTTGGACTGGGAACGCAGTATTTT. This rearrangement joins TRBV6-2 or TRBV6-3 to TRBJ2-3; TRBD2 is a possible D gene (5 bases). Trimming cost V 5 bases and J 9 bases, with 12 bases left between them. Per germline, CDR1 MNHEY and CDR2 SVGEGT. The CDR3 covers 12 residues.

The V gene is TRBV5-4, the J gene TRBJ1-2; 9 bases match TRBD1. This CDR3 region has 14 residues. The J segment lost 3 bases and the V segment lost 3 bases, leaving 3 bases of the junction unmatched. Germline loops: CDR1 SGHNT, CDR2 YYREEE (reference sequence). CDR3 nucleotides: TGTGCCAGCAGCTCTCGGACAGGGGACTATGGCTACACCTTC. As protein: CASSSRTGDYGYTF.

This clone was seen a few times. This chain joins TRBV4-2 and TRBJ1-2; 9 bases align to TRBD1. Trimming at V came to 0 bases and at J to 0 bases, leaving 8 bases not matched to a gene. Germline CDR1 is LGHNA and CDR2 is YNFKEQ. The CDR3 contains 18 residues. CDR3 sequence reads: CASSQDVNRGLANYGYTF. The CDR3 DNA reads TGTGCCAGCAGCCAAGATGTAAACAGGGGGCTTGCTAACTATGGCTACACCTTC.